Listed below are T cell receptor beta chains from one sample, sequenced in a study of blood T cell repertoires in COVID-19. TCRdb keeps only in-frame clones here, not all; method: immunoSEQ multiplex PCR. The table shows roughly 300,000 clones, with roughly 82% occurring only once. Source material: peripheral blood. The receptors derive from a woman aged 45-65 years with acute or convalescent COVID-19. Each CDR3 is given with its conserved first and last residue. Each record gives: V gene, J gene, D gene, clone size, CDR3 DNA, CDR3 protein. The D gene is left open where the match is weak. Clone size, where shown, is once, few, many, or a class for clones that have expanded.

TRBV6-5	TRBJ1-1	-	few	TGTGCCAGCAGCCCCTCGGGGAGCAAAGCTTTCTTT	CASSPSGSKAFF
TRBV7-9	TRBJ2-2	TRBD2	once	TGTGCCAGCAGCGCTCCGGGACTAGGGACCGGGGCCGGGGAGCTGTTTTTT	CASSAPGLGTGAGELFF
TRBV9	TRBJ2-7	TRBD1	-	TGTGCCAGCAGCGTAGGACAGGGCAACTACGAGCAGTACTTC	CASSVGQGNYEQYF
TRBV5-1	TRBJ1-5	-	-	TGCGCCAGCAGCTTAACTCGGAGGGATCAGCCCCAGCATTTT	CASSLTRRDQPQHF
TRBV5-4	TRBJ2-5	-	-	TGTGCCAGCAGCTTTCCGGGATACCAAGAGACCCAGTACTTC	CASSFPGYQETQYF
TRBV5-4	TRBJ2-5	TRBD2	once	TGTGCCAGCAGCTTGATAGCGGGAGGGCCAGGAGGGCAAGAGACCCAGTACTTC	CASSLIAGGPGGQETQYF
TRBV5-4	TRBJ1-1	TRBD1	-	TGTGCCAGCAGCTTAGACAGGGGAAACACTGAAGCTTTCTTT	CASSLDRGNTEAFF
TRBV28	TRBJ2-7	TRBD1	-	TGTGCCAGCAGTTTAGCCCCCGGGACAGGGACCTACGAGCAGTACTTC	CASSLAPGTGTYEQYF
TRBV19	TRBJ2-1	-	-	TGTGCCAGTATAGCGCCTTCCTACAATGAGCAGTTCTTC	CASIAPSYNEQFF
TRBV28	TRBJ2-3	TRBD1	-	TGTGCCAGCAGTTCCGGGACAGGGGGATTTATTGATACGCAGTATTTT	CASSSGTGGFIDTQYF
TRBV5-1	TRBJ2-5	TRBD2	-	TGCGCCAGCAGCTTGGGTACAGGAGTACGAGCGGGGGAAGAGACCCAGTACTTC	CASSLGTGVRAGEETQYF
TRBV18	TRBJ2-7	-	-	TGTGCCAGCTCACCTCTCGATGGGCTGGGCTACGAGCAGTACTTC	CASSPLDGLGYEQYF
TRBV28	TRBJ1-2	TRBD1	-	TGTGCCAGCAGTTCGCCCGGGACAGCCTATGGCTACACCTTC	CASSSPGTAYGYTF
TRBV5-5	TRBJ1-1	-	-	TGTGCCGTAAGCGTCGGGGGTCTGAACACTGAAGCTTTCTTT	CAVSVGGLNTEAFF
TRBV12-3/TRBV12-4	TRBJ1-5	-	-	TGTGCCAGCAGTTTCGGGGTGAACCAGCCCCAGCATTTT	CASSFGVNQPQHF
TRBV7-3	TRBJ1-5	TRBD1	-	TGTGCCAGCACCTCCCGGGACAGGGGGACTCAGCCCCAGCATTTT	CASTSRDRGTQPQHF
TRBV2	TRBJ2-7	TRBD2	few	TGTGCCAGCGGGGGGGGAGCGGGAGCAATCCTCTACGAGCAGTACTTC	CASGGGAGAILYEQYF
TRBV29-1	TRBJ2-7	TRBD2	few	TGCAGCGCGTCGGGGATAGCGGGAGGGCCGATATACGAGCAGTACTTC	CSASGIAGGPIYEQYF
TRBV24-1	TRBJ1-5	TRBD1	-	TGTGCCACCAGTGATGGGTTCAGGGGGCAGGGGCAGCCCCAGCATTTT	CATSDGFRGQGQPQHF
TRBV2	TRBJ1-2	-	-	TGTGCCACCTCCCAGGTTAACTATGGCTACACCTTC	CATSQVNYGYTF
TRBV5-1	TRBJ1-1	-	-	TGCGCCAGCAGAATTTGGGAAGCCGGGACAACAATTGAAGCTTTCTTT	CASRIWEAGTTIEAFF
TRBV3-1/TRBV3-2	TRBJ2-7	TRBD2	-	TGTGCCAGCAGCCAGCTAGTTTTAAGCGGGGCCGAGCAGTACTTC	CASSQLVLSGAEQYF
TRBV5-1	TRBJ1-5	-	-	TGCGCCAGCAGCTTGGGGGACAATAGCAATCAGCCCCAGCATTTT	CASSLGDNSNQPQHF
TRBV5-1	TRBJ2-1	TRBD2	-	TGCGCCAGCAGCTTCGGTCTAGCGGGAGGAAATGAGCAGTTCTTC	CASSFGLAGGNEQFF
TRBV3-1/TRBV3-2	TRBJ2-1	TRBD1	-	TGTGCCAGCAGCCAAGGGGACAGGGGTGAGCAGTTCTTC	CASSQGDRGEQFF
TRBV5-1	TRBJ1-1	-	-	TGCGCCAGCAGGGAAGGAGGTACGAACACTGAAGCTTTCTTT	CASREGGTNTEAFF
TRBV19	TRBJ2-7	TRBD2	-	TGTGCCAGTAGTATTTTGGGGGGGGCCTACGAGCAGTACTTC	CASSILGGAYEQYF
TRBV28	TRBJ1-6	-	-	TGTGCCAGCAGTTCCCTTGGACAGATCTATAATTCACCCCTCCACTTT	CASSSLGQIYNSPLHF
TRBV7-7	TRBJ2-3	-	-	TGTGCTAGCAGCTTAGTTCTATACCGGACTCCAGATACGCAGTATTTT	CASSLVLYRTPDTQYF
TRBV28	TRBJ2-5	TRBD2	-	TGTGCCAGCACATTTGCCGGACTAGCGGGAACACTTAAAGAGACCCAGTACTTC	CASTFAGLAGTLKETQYF
TRBV19	TRBJ2-1	TRBD2	-	TGTGCCAGTAGTATAGTAATGGCTAGCGGTAGGTTACATGAGCAGTTCTTC	CASSIVMASGRLHEQFF
TRBV5-1	TRBJ2-2	TRBD1	-	TGCGCCAGCAGCTGGGGACAGACAGACGGGGAGCTGTTTTTT	CASSWGQTDGELFF
TRBV11-3	TRBJ2-7	-	-	TGTGCCAGCAGCTTAGGAACACAGGGTTCCTACGAGCAGTACTTC	CASSLGTQGSYEQYF
TRBV5-5	TRBJ1-2	TRBD1	-	TGTGCCAGCAGCCTGCGGGTGACAGGGGGCTACAACTATGGCTACACCTTC	CASSLRVTGGYNYGYTF
TRBV10-1	TRBJ2-7	TRBD2	-	TGCGCCAGCAGTGAGATCGCTAGCGGCCTCAACTACGAGCAGTACTTC	CASSEIASGLNYEQYF
TRBV18	TRBJ1-2	-	-	TGTGCCAGCTCACCACTTCGGGGGGTACGAGGATATGGCTACACCTTC	CASSPLRGVRGYGYTF
TRBV7-7	TRBJ2-2	-	-	TGTGCTAGCAGCTTATCTACCACCGGGGAGCTGTTTTTT	CASSLSTTGELFF
TRBV5-1	TRBJ2-6	-	-	TGCGCCAGCAGCTTGGCAGGGACTGGGGCCAACGTCCTGACTTTC	CASSLAGTGANVLTF
TRBV7-8	TRBJ1-4	TRBD1	-	TGTGCCAGCAGCCCTGAGACAGGGGGGAAGAGTGAAAAACTGTTTTTT	CASSPETGGKSEKLFF
TRBV19	TRBJ1-4	-	-	TGTGCCAGTAGTACCCCGGACAGCCGACGGATAATGTGGAAACTGTTTTTT	CASSTPDSRRIMWKLFF
TRBV27	TRBJ2-7	-	-	TGTGCCAGCAGTCCCCCCGGCAGGGCCTACGAGCAGTACTTC	CASSPPGRAYEQYF
TRBV5-5	TRBJ2-1	-	-	TGTGCCAGCAGCTTGGCCCGTATAGCGTACAATGAGCAGTTCTTC	CASSLARIAYNEQFF
TRBV19	TRBJ1-6	TRBD1	-	TGTGCCAGCCGGGACAGGGGTAATTCACCCCTCCACTTT	CASRDRGNSPLHF
TRBV4-2	TRBJ2-1	TRBD2	-	TGTGCCAGCAGCCAAGAACTAGCGGGAGGGATTGATGAGCAGTTCTTC	CASSQELAGGIDEQFF
TRBV27	TRBJ1-6	-	-	TGTACCAACACCCCGGGGGGGTGGTCACCCCTCCACTTT	CTNTPGGWSPLHF
TRBV18	TRBJ1-5	-	few	TGTGCCAGCTCACGGGAGGAGGGTCAGCCCCAGCATTTT	CASSREEGQPQHF
TRBV30	TRBJ2-5	-	once	TGTGCCTACTACGACAGCAAAGAGACCCAGTACTTC	CAYYDSKETQYF
TRBV27	TRBJ2-7	TRBD2	-	TGTGCCAGCAGTTTATTCCCGCCGACTAGCGGTTGGGCTGATGGGAACGAGCAGTACTTC	CASSLFPPTSGWADGNEQYF
TRBV7-3	TRBJ2-3	-	-	TGTGCCAGCAGCCAAGACTCAAACACAGATACGCAGTATTTT	CASSQDSNTDTQYF